Below are 22 T cell receptor beta chains sequenced from a single sample in a study of T-cell memory formation after mild COVID-19. From the 5' RACE reads, TCRdb called clonotypes with MiXCR, one entry per CDR3 protein. The sample has some 48,000 distinct CDR3 sequences, 9% to 15% seen once; the top ten hold approximately 23%. The sample was PBMCs or a T cell subset sorted from them (not recorded which). Every receptor here comes from a man aged 18 to 29 who had mild COVID-19 (a few samples of this study predate the infection). Cell type and time point are not known.

This sequence joins TRBV12-3 or TRBV12-4 and TRBJ2-1, with 9 positions matching TRBD2. The V gene end was trimmed by 7 bases and the J gene end by 2 bases; junction bases not matched to a gene: 6. This CDR3 is built from 15 residues. CDR3 bases: TGTGCCAGCACCCAGACTAGCGGACCCTACAATGAGCAGTTCTTC. It specifies CASTQTSGPYNEQFF.

This clonotype showed up just a few times. The rearrangement links TRBV28 to TRBJ2-1, with D possibly TRBD2 on 6 matching bases. The CDR3 is made up of 11 amino acids. V lost 7 bases and J lost 13, with 14 bases in between. Germline V gives CDR1 MDHEN, CDR2 SYDVKM. Here the CDR3 reads CASTWEASQFF. The CDR3 DNA is TGTGCCAGCACTTGGGAGGCCTCCCAGTTCTTC.

J is TRBJ2-3 and V is TRBV9; D may be TRBD1 (6 bases). The CDR3 length is 14 residues. V dropped 2 bases and J dropped 4 bases, with 11 bases sitting between them. CDR1 and CDR2 from the germline V gene are SGDLS and YYNGEE. In DNA form, the CDR3 reads TGTGCCAGCAGCGTCACAGGGTGGCCAGATACGCAGTATTTT. Translated, it gives CASSVTGWPDTQYF. Full variable domain (remainder filled in from reference TRBV9 and TRBJ2-3): DSGVTQTPKHLITATGQRVTLRCSPRSGDLSVYWYQQSLDQGLQFLIQYYNGEERAKGNILERFSAQQFPDLHSELNLSSLELGDSALYFCASSVTGWPDTQYFGPGTRLTVL.

This chain links TRBV7-9 with TRBJ1-1, with a weak D call TRBD1 (5 bases). The germline V gene has CDR1 SEHNR and CDR2 FQNEAQ (reference sequence). The CDR3 runs to 13 residues. The V end lost 3 bases, the J end lost 4 bases, and 9 bases lay between the germline ends. This CDR3 reads CASSFGASTEAFF. CDR3 bases: TGTGCCAGCAGCTTCGGGGCGAGCACTGAAGCTTTCTTT.

The chain has TRBV20-1 and TRBJ1-2, with a tentative D call TRBD1 (5 bases). The CDR3 covers 14 residues. V gave up 1 base and J gave up 1 base, with 10 bases separating them. CDR1 DFQATT and CDR2 SNEGSKA come from the germline V gene (reference sequence). The CDR3 DNA follows: TGCAGTGCTAGAGGGGGCAGGCATAACTATGGCTACACCTTC. Translation gives CSARGGRHNYGYTF.

This clonotype occurred a few times. This chain uses TRBV20-1 with TRBJ2-5, with 7 nucleotides matching TRBD1. CDR1 and CDR2 from the germline V gene are DFQATT and SNEGSKA (reference sequence). After removal of 6 bases from V and 4 bases from J, the junction contained 14 bases not matched to a gene. The CDR3 has 15 amino acids. CDR3 in DNA: TGCAGTGCCAAAGAACTGGGAAGGGGGCGAGAGACCCAGTACTTC. It yields the protein CSAKELGRGRETQYF.

This clonotype was seen a single time. The gene calls are TRBV5-6 and TRBJ1-1, with D perhaps matching TRBD1 (5 bases). The V end was cut by 3 bases, the J end by 4 bases, with 16 bases between. From germline, CDR1 is SGHDT and CDR2 YYEEEE. CDR3 length equals 15 residues. The CDR3 DNA reads TGTGCCAGCAGCTGGGGGGGTGTGCGGGGCACTGAAGCTTTCTTT. Amino acids: CASSWGGVRGTEAFF. The full variable domain, its missing parts supplied by reference TRBV5-6 and TRBJ1-1, is DAGVTQSPTHLIKTRGQQVTLRCSPKSGHDTVSWYQQALGQGPQFIFQYYEEEERQRGNFPDRFSGHQFPNYSSELNVNALLLGDSALYLCASSWGGVRGTEAFFGQGTRLTVV.

This clonotype occurred many times. The CDR3 reads CSALGPTGGEQYF. Written as DNA, the CDR3 is TGCAGCGCCTTGGGGCCCACAGGGGGCGAGCAGTACTTC. The chain has TRBV29-1 and TRBJ2-7; 8 nucleotides match TRBD1. The germline gives CDR1 SQVTM, CDR2 ANQGSEA. CDR3 length equals 13 residues. The junction had 11 bases not matched to a gene; V was cut back by 7 bases and J by 6 bases.

The chain combines TRBV5-1 with TRBJ1-2; 7 bases are a match to TRBD1. V shed 4 bases and J 2 bases; nucleotides not matched to a gene: 2. This CDR3 contains 13 residues. In germline, CDR1 is SGHRS, CDR2 YFSETQ. In nucleotides, the CDR3 is TGCGCCAGCAGCACGGGACAGAACTATGGCTACACCTTC. It translates to CASSTGQNYGYTF. Variable domain in full (rest from reference TRBV5-1 and TRBJ1-2): KAGVTQTPRYLIKTRGQQVTLSCSPISGHRSVSWYQQTPGQGLQFLFEYFSETQRNKGNFPGRFSGRQFSNSRSEMNVSTLELGDSALYLCASSTGQNYGYTFGSGTRLTVV.

This clonotype has ten or more counts. The V gene is TRBV7-9, the J gene TRBJ2-1, with D tentatively TRBD1 or TRBD2 (6 bases each). CDR3 length: 13 amino acids. The V end was cut by 6 bases, the J end by 6 bases, with 12 bases between. Germline CDR1 and CDR2: SEHNR and FQNEAQ (reference sequence). The CDR3 nucleotides are TGTGCCAGCAGAACGGAGGGGGGCAATGAGCAGTTCTTC. Protein: CASRTEGGNEQFF.

At least ten counts were recorded for this clonotype. The CDR3 region is CASRLQGTYNEQFF. The CDR3 coding sequence is TGCGCCAGCAGGTTACAGGGAACCTACAATGAGCAGTTCTTC. The chain is built from TRBV5-1 and TRBJ2-1, with D possibly matching TRBD1 (6 bases). The CDR3 is made up of 14 amino acids. Germline V lookup: CDR1 SGHRS, CDR2 YFSETQ. The V end lost 5 bases, the J end lost 2 bases, and 11 bases lay between the germline ends.

This clonotype was recorded a few times. The chain carries TRBV2 and TRBJ2-1; D is possibly TRBD1 (5 bases). V was pared by 4 bases and J by 5 bases, with 12 bases between. The CDR3 totals 14 residues. CDR1 SNHLY and CDR2 FYNNEI come from the germline V gene. The CDR3 region has the DNA TGTGCCAGCAGTGTTTTCAGGGCACACAATGAGCAGTTCTTC. This gives the protein CASSVFRAHNEQFF.

Notes on this clonotype: This may arise from a read error, as a much more abundant clone is one base away. The chain combines TRBV20-1 with TRBJ2-5, with 13 positions matching TRBD2. Trimming at V came to 0 bases and at J to 8 bases, leaving 9 bases not matched to a gene. Per germline, CDR1 DFQATT and CDR2 SNEGSKA (reference sequence). This CDR3 spans 16 amino acids. CDR3 nucleotides: TGCAGTGCTAGAGATTGGACTAGCGGGGGAGGAGATACCCAGTACTTC. Its protein is CSARDWTSGGGDTQYF.

Only a few counts were recorded for this clonotype. The chain links TRBV7-2 to TRBJ1-2; unclear D gene. Germline lookup yields CDR1 SGHTA and CDR2 FQGNSA. The CDR3 totals 14 residues. Trimming removed 1 base at V and 4 bases at J, with 10 bases between. CDR3 DNA: TGTGCCAGCAGCTTAGGTGGCAGGTTCTATGGCTACACCTTC. It codes for CASSLGGRFYGYTF. The full variable domain, in which reference TRBV7-2 and TRBJ1-2 provide the parts outside the CDR3, is GAGVSQSPSNKVTEKGKDVELRCDPISGHTALYWYRQSLGQGLEFLIYFQGNSAPDKSGLPSDRFSAERTGGSVSTLTIQRTQQEDSAVYLCASSLGGRFYGYTFGSGTRLTVV.

This clonotype came up a few times. The chain employs TRBV3-1 and TRBJ2-7; D is undetermined. This CDR3 region has 13 residues. CDR1 is LGHDT and CDR2 is YNNKEL in the germline V gene (reference sequence). Trimming left V 3 bases short and J 3 bases short, with 9 bases between. In nucleotides, the CDR3 is TGTGCCAGCAGCCACGGTGGCAGCTACGAGCAGTACTTC. Amino acids: CASSHGGSYEQYF.

Relative to its sample, this clonotype is medium-sized. The rearrangement links TRBV4-3 to TRBJ2-5; D perhaps matches TRBD2 (5 bases). In germline, CDR1 is LGHNA, CDR2 YSLEER. The CDR3 loop spans 14 amino acids. The V end lost 1 base, the J end lost 7 bases, and 13 bases lay between the germline ends. CDR3: CASSQGRTRGTQYF. As DNA, the CDR3 is TGCGCCAGCAGCCAAGGGAGGACCCGCGGGACCCAGTACTTC.

This clonotype came up many times. The chain carries TRBV5-1 and TRBJ2-5; D ambiguous. Germline CDR1 reads SGHRS; CDR2 reads YFSETQ. V was trimmed by 3 bases and J by 2 bases, leaving 8 bases between them. There are 13 residues in the CDR3. The CDR3 DNA sequence: TGCGCCAGCAGCTCCTCATTTCAAGAGACCCAGTACTTC. Residues: CASSSSFQETQYF.

Ten or more counts support this clonotype. This chain links TRBV6-5 with TRBJ2-3; a possible D gene is TRBD1 (6 bases). V shed 4 bases and J shed 5 bases, with 16 bases lying between them. The CDR3 is 15 amino acids. Per the germline V gene, CDR1 is MNHEY and CDR2 is SVGAGI. The DNA of the CDR3 is TGTGCCAGCAGTTCGACAGGCGGGCATGGAGATACGCAGTATTTT. This translates into CASSSTGGHGDTQYF.

This clonotype was seen a few times. The rearrangement joins TRBV6-1 to TRBJ2-7, with D perhaps TRBD1 (6 bases). Trimming stripped 3 bases from V and 2 bases from J, with 8 bases between. Germline loops: CDR1 MNHNS, CDR2 SASEGT. CDR3 length: 13 amino acids. CDR3 residues: CASSDRGAYEQYF. CDR3 DNA sequence: TGTGCCAGCAGTGACAGGGGAGCCTACGAGCAGTACTTC.

This clonotype was found many times. This rearrangement joins TRBV7-2 to TRBJ2-3, with D perhaps matching TRBD2 (6 bases). Trimming took off 5 bases at V and 6 bases at J, with 21 bases between the two ends. Germline CDR1 reads SGHTA; CDR2 reads FQGNSA. The CDR3 extends over 16 amino acids. The CDR3 DNA is TGTGCCAGCAGCCCCAGTTCGGGCGGGGAGCTCGATACGCAGTATTTT. It is translated as CASSPSSGGELDTQYF.

In its sample, this clonotype is medium-sized. This chain connects TRBV6-4 to TRBJ2-3, with D unresolved. Trimming took 3 bases from V and 0 from J, leaving 4 bases between them. The CDR3 is 13 residues long. Germline CDR1 MRHNA, CDR2 SNTAGT. In nucleotides, the CDR3 is TGTGCCAGCAGTGAGGGGAGCACAGATACGCAGTATTTT. This gives the protein CASSEGSTDTQYF.

The V and J genes are TRBV27 and TRBJ1-2; D remains ambiguous. The length of the CDR3 is 13 residues. In germline, CDR1 is MNHEY, CDR2 SMNVEV (reference sequence). V was shortened by 8 bases and J by 2 bases, with 12 bases between the two germline ends. The CDR3 spells CASAPGLNYGYTF. The CDR3 coding sequence is TGTGCCAGCGCGCCAGGACTAAACTATGGCTACACCTTC.